What follows is one T cell receptor beta chain and its context. Its antigen is as yet unknown. Primers: 60 Vbeta forward and 13 Jbeta reverse. Data came from immunoSEQ multiplex PCR; TCRdb stores just in-frame clones and leaves some out. The data contain 90,000 to 150,000 clones, around 81% of them seen just once; the ten biggest clones take up 2.2%. The data are from a study of cytomegalovirus exposure and HLA in healthy donors. Whole-study results and caveats: For TCR beta chains, V- and J-gene trimming was later linked to a missense DCLRE1C variant.

Germline lookup yields CDR1 SNHLY and CDR2 FYNNEI. Trimming shortened V by 4 bases and J by 0 bases, and 16 bases separated the two germline ends. The length of the CDR3 is 17 residues. Input material: PBMCs. The TCR sequence derives from a woman aged 40 to 50 in good health and CMV-seronegative. The genes are TRBV2 and TRBJ2-1; possible D gene TRBD2, 6 bases. Written as DNA, the CDR3 is TGTGCCAGCAGTGCTCAACTAGCTGGGAGCTCCTACAATGAGCAGTTCTTC. It is translated as CASSAQLAGSSYNEQFF.